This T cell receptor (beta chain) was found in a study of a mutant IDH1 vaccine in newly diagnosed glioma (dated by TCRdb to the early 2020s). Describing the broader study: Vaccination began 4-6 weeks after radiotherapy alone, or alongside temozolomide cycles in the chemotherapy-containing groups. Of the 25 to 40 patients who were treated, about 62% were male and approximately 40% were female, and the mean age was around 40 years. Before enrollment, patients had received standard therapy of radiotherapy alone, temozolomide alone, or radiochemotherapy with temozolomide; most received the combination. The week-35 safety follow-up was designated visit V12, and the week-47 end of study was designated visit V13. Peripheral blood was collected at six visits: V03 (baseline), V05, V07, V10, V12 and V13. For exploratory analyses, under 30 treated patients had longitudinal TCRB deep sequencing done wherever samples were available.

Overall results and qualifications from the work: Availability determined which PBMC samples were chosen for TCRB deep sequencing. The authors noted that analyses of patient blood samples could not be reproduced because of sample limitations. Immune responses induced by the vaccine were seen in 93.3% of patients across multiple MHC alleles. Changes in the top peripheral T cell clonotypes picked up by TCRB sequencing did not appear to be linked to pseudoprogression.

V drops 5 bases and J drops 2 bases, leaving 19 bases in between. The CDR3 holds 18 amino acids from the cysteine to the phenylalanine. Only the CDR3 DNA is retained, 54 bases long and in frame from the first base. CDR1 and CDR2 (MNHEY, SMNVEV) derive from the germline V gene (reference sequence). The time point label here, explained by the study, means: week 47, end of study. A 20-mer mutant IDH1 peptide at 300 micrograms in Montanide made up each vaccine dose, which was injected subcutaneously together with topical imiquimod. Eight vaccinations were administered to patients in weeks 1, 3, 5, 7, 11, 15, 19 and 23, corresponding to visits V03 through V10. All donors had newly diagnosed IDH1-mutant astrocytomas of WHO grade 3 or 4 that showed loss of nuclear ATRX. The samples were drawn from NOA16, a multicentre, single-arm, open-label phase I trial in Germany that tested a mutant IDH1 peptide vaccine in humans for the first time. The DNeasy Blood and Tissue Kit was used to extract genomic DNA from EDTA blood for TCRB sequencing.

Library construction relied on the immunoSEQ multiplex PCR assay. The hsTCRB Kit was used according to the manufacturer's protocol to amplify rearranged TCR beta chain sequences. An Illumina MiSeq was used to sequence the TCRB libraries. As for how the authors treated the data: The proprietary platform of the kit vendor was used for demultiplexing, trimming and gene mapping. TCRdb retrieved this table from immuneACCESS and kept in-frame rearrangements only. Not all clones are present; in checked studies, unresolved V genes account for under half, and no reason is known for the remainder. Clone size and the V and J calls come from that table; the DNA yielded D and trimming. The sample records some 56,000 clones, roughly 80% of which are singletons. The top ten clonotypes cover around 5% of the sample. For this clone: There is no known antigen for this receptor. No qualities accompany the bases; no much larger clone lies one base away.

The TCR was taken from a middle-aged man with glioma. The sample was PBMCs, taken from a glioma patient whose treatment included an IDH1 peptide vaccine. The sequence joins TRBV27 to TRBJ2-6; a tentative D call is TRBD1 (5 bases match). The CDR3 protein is CASSILGRVFPGANVLTF. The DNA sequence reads TGTGCCAGCAGTATCCTGGGCAGGGTCTTTCCTGGGGCCAACGTCCTGACTTTC.